This TCR beta chain was documented in a study of T cells after yellow fever vaccination. Regarding the study as a whole: Weaker, the secondary response peaked sooner, at day 5 versus 15.

As to this clonotype: Its antigen is undetermined.

There are 12 residues in the CDR3. CDR1 is KGHSH, CDR2 LQKENI, per germline. Trimming took 1 base from V and 5 from J, leaving 6 bases between them. TCRdb itself ran the 5' RACE reads through MiXCR, one entry per CDR3 protein. The sample has about 550,000 distinct CDR3 sequences; over 15% are singletons. V gene TRBV18 combines with J gene TRBJ2-7; no clear D gene. This specimen consisted of PBMCs, obtained 15 days after the yellow fever booster vaccination. The sequence was collected from a man aged 25 to 45 who received the YFV17D yellow fever vaccine. CDR3 sequence reads: CASSPHQDEQYF. The CDR3, as DNA: TGTGCCAGCTCACCACACCAGGACGAGCAGTACTTC.